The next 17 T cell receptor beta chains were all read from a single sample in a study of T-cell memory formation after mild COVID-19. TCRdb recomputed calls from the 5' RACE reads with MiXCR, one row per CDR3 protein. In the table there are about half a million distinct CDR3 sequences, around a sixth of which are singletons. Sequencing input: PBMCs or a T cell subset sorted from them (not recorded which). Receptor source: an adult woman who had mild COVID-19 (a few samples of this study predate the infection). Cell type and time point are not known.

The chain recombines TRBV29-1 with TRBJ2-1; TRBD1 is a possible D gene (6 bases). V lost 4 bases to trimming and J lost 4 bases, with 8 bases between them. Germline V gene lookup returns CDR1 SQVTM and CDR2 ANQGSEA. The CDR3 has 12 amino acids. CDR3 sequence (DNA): TGCAGCGTTGGAGACAGGTACAATGAGCAGTTCTTC. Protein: CSVGDRYNEQFF.

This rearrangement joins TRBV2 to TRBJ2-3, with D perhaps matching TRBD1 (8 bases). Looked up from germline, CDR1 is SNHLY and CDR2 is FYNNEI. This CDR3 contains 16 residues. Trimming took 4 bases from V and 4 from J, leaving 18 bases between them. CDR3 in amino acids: CASSALNRGGSDTQYF. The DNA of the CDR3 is TGTGCCAGCAGTGCCCTAAACAGGGGGGGATCAGATACGCAGTATTTT.

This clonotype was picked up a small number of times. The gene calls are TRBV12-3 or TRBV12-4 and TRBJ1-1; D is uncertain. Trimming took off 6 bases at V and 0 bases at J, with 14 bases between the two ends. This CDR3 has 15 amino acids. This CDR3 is CASSPTPAVNTEAFF. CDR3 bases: TGTGCCAGCAGCCCAACCCCAGCCGTGAACACTGAAGCTTTCTTT.

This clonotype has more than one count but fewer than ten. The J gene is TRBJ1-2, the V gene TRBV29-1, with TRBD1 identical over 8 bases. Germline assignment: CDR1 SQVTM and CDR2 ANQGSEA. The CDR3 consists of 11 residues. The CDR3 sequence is CIGQGGYGYTF. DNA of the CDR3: TGCATCGGACAGGGAGGCTATGGCTACACCTTC.

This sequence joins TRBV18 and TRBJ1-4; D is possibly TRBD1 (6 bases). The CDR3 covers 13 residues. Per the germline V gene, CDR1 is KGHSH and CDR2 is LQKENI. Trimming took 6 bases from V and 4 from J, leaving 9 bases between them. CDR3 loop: CASSGQHNEKLFF. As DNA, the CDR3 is TGTGCCAGCTCGGGACAACATAATGAAAAACTGTTTTTT.

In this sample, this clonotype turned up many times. CDR3 residues: CASSPGGEQYF. The CDR3 DNA sequence: TGTGCCAGCAGCCCAGGAGGGGAGCAGTACTTC. The chain couples TRBV7-6 to TRBJ2-7; D is perhaps TRBD2 (6 bases). V was pared by 5 bases and J by 7 bases, with 9 bases between. CDR3 length equals 11 residues. Germline-derived CDR1 and CDR2 are SGHVS and FNYEAQ.

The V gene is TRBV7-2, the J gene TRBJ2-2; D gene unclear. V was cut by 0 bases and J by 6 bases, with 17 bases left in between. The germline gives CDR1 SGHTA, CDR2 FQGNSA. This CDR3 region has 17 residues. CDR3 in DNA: TGTGCCAGCAGCTTAGCACCTCTGTATCTTTTACCCGGGGAGCTGTTTTTT. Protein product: CASSLAPLYLLPGELFF.

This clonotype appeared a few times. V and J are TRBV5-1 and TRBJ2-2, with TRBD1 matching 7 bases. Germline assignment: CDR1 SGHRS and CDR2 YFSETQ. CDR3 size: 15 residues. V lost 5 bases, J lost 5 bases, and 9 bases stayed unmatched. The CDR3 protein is CASRGSTGETGELFF. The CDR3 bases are TGCGCCAGCAGGGGTTCTACAGGGGAGACCGGGGAGCTGTTTTTT.

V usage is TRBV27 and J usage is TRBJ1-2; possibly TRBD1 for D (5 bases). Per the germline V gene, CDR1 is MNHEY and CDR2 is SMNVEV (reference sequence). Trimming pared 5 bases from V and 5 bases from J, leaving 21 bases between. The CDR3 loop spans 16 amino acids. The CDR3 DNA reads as TGTGCCAGCAGTCCGAGTGGAACAGGCCAGGGATATGGCTACACCTTC. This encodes CASSPSGTGQGYGYTF.

CDR3 protein: CAISESNLQEGLAEGNEQFF. Written as DNA, the CDR3 is TGTGCCATCAGTGAGTCAAATCTTCAGGAGGGACTAGCGGAGGGCAATGAGCAGTTCTTC. The chain uses TRBV10-3 and TRBJ2-1; 11 nucleotides align to TRBD2. This CDR3 is 20 amino acids long. V lost 0 bases, J lost 6 bases, and 16 bases stayed unmatched. Germline V gives CDR1 ENHRY, CDR2 SYGVKD.

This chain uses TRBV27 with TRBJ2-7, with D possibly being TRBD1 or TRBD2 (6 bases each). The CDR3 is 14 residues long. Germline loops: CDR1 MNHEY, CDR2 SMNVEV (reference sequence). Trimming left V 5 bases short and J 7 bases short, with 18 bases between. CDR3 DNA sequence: TGTGCCAGCAGTCCCGTGGGGGGCTCGGAGGAGCAGTACTTC. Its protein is CASSPVGGSEEQYF.

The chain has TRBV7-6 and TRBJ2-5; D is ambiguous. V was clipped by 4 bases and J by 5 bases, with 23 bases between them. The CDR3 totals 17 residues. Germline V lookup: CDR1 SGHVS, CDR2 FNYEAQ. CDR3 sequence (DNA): TGTGCCAGCAGCTCAAAGTATGTAGGGCAGGTGGTGGAGACCCAGTACTTC. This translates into CASSSKYVGQVVETQYF.

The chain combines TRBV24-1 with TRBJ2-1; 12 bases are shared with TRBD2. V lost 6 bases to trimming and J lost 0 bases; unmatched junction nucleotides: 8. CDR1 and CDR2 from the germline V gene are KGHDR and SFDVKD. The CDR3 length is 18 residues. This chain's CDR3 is CATSRASGRGSSYNEQFF. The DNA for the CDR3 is TGTGCCACCAGTCGGGCTAGCGGGAGGGGCAGCTCCTACAATGAGCAGTTCTTC.

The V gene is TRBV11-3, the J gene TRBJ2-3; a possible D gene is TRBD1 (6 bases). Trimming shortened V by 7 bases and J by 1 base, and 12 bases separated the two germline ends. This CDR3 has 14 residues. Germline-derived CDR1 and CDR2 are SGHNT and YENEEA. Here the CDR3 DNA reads TGTGCCAGCATTGGTGGGGGCCGCACAGATACGCAGTATTTT. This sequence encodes CASIGGGRTDTQYF.

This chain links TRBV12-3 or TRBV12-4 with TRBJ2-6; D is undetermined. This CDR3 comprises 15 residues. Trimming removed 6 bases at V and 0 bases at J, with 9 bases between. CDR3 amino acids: CASSRRTSGANVLTF. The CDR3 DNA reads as TGTGCCAGCAGCCGGCGGACCTCTGGGGCCAACGTCCTGACTTTC.

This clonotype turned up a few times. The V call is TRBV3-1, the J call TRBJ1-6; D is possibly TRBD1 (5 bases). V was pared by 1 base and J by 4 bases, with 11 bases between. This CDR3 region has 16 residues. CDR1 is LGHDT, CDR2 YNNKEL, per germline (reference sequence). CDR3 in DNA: TGTGCCAGCAGCCAAGCGGGACGGAGTTATAATTCACCCCTCCACTTT. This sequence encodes CASSQAGRSYNSPLHF.

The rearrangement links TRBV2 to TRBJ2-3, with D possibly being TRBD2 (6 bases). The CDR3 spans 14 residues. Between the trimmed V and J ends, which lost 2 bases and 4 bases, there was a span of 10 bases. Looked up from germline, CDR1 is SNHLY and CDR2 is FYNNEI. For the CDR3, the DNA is TGTGCCAGCAGTGAAAACCCGGGGGCAGATACGCAGTATTTT. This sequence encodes CASSENPGADTQYF.